These 16 T cell receptor beta chains originate from one sample sequenced in a study of blood T cell repertoires in COVID-19. Only in-frame clones appear in the TCRdb table, and some are missing; sequencing was by immunoSEQ multiplex PCR. The table records about 300,000 clones, 85% to 90% of them present only once. Input material: peripheral blood. All receptors come from a woman in her thirties with COVID-19, enrolled during active disease.

This sequence joins TRBV6-1 and TRBJ2-7, with D perhaps matching TRBD1 (5 bases). Between the trimmed V and J ends, which lost 2 bases and 2 bases, there was a span of 7 bases. The V gene's germline CDR1 is MNHNS and CDR2 SASEGT. CDR3 length equals 13 residues. For the CDR3, the DNA is TGTGCCAGCAGTGAAAGACAGACCTACGAGCAGTACGTC. It encodes CASSERQTYEQYV.

The sample holds a few counts of this clone. The gene calls are TRBV6-5 and TRBJ1-6; D is uncertain. The germline V and J ends were trimmed by 2 bases and 0 bases, with 5 bases remaining between them. Germline CDR1 is MNHEY and CDR2 is SVGAGI. This CDR3 has 15 residues. The CDR3 nucleotides are TGTGCCAGCAGTTACGAGAGCTCCTATAATTCACCCCTCCACTTT. Protein sequence: CASSYESSYNSPLHF.

The chain's CDR3 is CASSTVGELFF. In DNA, the CDR3 is TGTGCCAGCAGCACGGTCGGGGAGCTGTTTTTT. The rearrangement links TRBV13 to TRBJ2-2; D remains ambiguous. This CDR3 region has 11 residues. Germline CDR1 PRHDT, CDR2 FYEKMQ (reference sequence). V was pared by 5 bases and J by 7 bases, with 5 bases between.

V gene TRBV6-6 combines with J gene TRBJ2-7, with 11 bases matching TRBD2. Trimming took 6 bases from V and 5 from J; bases not matched to a gene: 9. Germline assignment: CDR1 MNHNY and CDR2 SVGAGI (reference sequence). The CDR3 has 15 residues. As DNA, the CDR3 is TGTGCCAGCAGCTTAGCGGGGGGGACTCTACACGAGCAGTACGTC. Translated, it gives CASSLAGGTLHEQYV.

The chain carries TRBV3-1 (or the pseudogene TRBV3-2) and TRBJ1-5, with 8 bases lining up with TRBD1. Germline assignment: CDR1 LGHDT and CDR2 YNNKEL (reference sequence). V was clipped by 4 bases and J by 7 bases; unmatched bases: 6. This CDR3 region has 14 residues. CDR3 residues: CASSRQGWNQPQHF. CDR3 bases: TGTGCCAGCAGCCGACAGGGGTGGAACCAGCCCCAGCATTTT.

The V and J genes are TRBV28 and TRBJ2-7; 7 bases are shared with TRBD1. The CDR3 extends over 16 amino acids. CDR1 MDHEN and CDR2 SYDVKM come from the germline V gene. V shed 5 bases and J 1 base; nucleotides not matched to a gene: 11. CDR3 bases: TGTGCCAGCAGTCCCCCGGGACAGTACGAATCCTACGAGCAGTACGTC. As protein: CASSPPGQYESYEQYV.

This chain links TRBV4-1 with TRBJ1-1; TRBD1 matches at 10 bases. Germline CDR1 and CDR2: MGHRA and YSYEKL. Unmatched junction bases numbered 6, after V lost 6 bases and J lost 5 bases. The CDR3 sequence is 14 residues long. The CDR3 region has the DNA TGCGCCAGCAGTTTTAGGACAGGGGGGACTGAAGCTTTCTTT. Translation gives CASSFRTGGTEAFF.

J is TRBJ2-3 and V is TRBV9; 8 bases are a match to TRBD2. V shed 0 bases and J 0 bases; nucleotides not matched to a gene: 3. CDR1 is SGDLS and CDR2 is YYNGEE in the germline V gene. CDR3 length: 16 amino acids. The CDR3 is CASSVALAGSTDTQYF. CDR3 sequence (DNA): TGTGCCAGCAGCGTAGCTTTAGCGGGGAGCACAGATACGCAGTATTTT.

The chain combines TRBV7-9 with TRBJ1-2; TRBD1 might be the D (6 bases). The germline V gene has CDR1 SEHNR and CDR2 FQNEAQ (reference sequence). With 5 bases removed from V and 3 bases from J, the gap between germline ends came to 13 bases. The CDR3 totals 14 residues. DNA of the CDR3: TGTGCCAGCAGCGGTCTGGACAGTTACTATGGCTACACCTTC. This codes for CASSGLDSYYGYTF.

V is TRBV9 and J is TRBJ2-3; the match to TRBD2 covers 10 bases. J lost 3 bases, V lost 0 bases, and 7 bases had no gene match. The CDR3 sequence is 17 residues long. From germline, CDR1 is SGDLS and CDR2 YYNGEE. As DNA, the CDR3 is TGTGCCAGCAGCGTAGATGGGGCTAGCGGGAGAACAGATACGCAGTATTTT. This codes for CASSVDGASGRTDTQYF.

The chain is built from TRBV19 and TRBJ1-1; D gene uncertain. Trimming pared 3 bases from V and 0 bases from J, leaving 5 bases between. The CDR3 runs to 13 residues. CDR1 is LNHDA, CDR2 SQIVND, per germline (reference sequence). The CDR3 region is CASSIQVNTEAFF. The CDR3 nucleotides are TGTGCCAGTAGTATTCAGGTGAACACTGAAGCTTTCTTT.

The V gene is TRBV4-2, the J gene TRBJ2-3, with 9 bases matching TRBD2. V gave up 4 bases and J gave up 4 bases; unmatched junction bases: 0. This CDR3 is 13 amino acids long. Looked up from germline, CDR1 is LGHNA and CDR2 is YNFKEQ. This CDR3 reads CASSRGGADTQYF. For the CDR3, the DNA is TGTGCCAGCAGCCGCGGGGGGGCAGATACGCAGTATTTT.

V is TRBV11-2 and J is TRBJ2-1; TRBD1 might be the D (6 bases). The CDR3 runs to 15 residues. Germline V gene lookup returns CDR1 SGHAT and CDR2 FQNNGV. V lost 3 bases, J lost 8 bases, and 17 bases lay in between. The DNA for the CDR3 is TGTGCCAGCAGCTTTGTTAGGGGGTACGGGCATGAGCAGTTCTTC. Protein: CASSFVRGYGHEQFF.

The sample holds a few counts of this clone. This rearrangement joins TRBV28 to TRBJ1-1, with 12 nucleotides matching TRBD1. The J segment lost 6 bases and the V segment lost 4 bases, leaving 3 bases of the junction unmatched. Looked up from germline, CDR1 is MDHEN and CDR2 is SYDVKM. The CDR3 consists of 14 residues. CDR3 coding DNA: TGTGCCAGCAGTTGGGACAGGGGGCTACCTGAAGCTTTCTTT. Translated: CASSWDRGLPEAFF.

The rearrangement joins TRBV5-1 to TRBJ2-3, with D unresolved. Germline CDR1 reads SGHRS; CDR2 reads YFSETQ. This CDR3 region has 15 residues. The V end was cut by 0 bases, the J end by 2 bases, with 10 bases between. CDR3 sequence reads: CASSLGLGVTDTQYF. CDR3 sequence (DNA): TGCGCCAGCAGCTTGGGGCTAGGCGTCACAGATACGCAGTATTTT.

This clone was observed a few times. One end of the junction fails to match germline, which may point to a read error. V gene TRBV7-7 combines with J gene TRBJ2-5; 10 bases agree with TRBD1. Germline V gene sequence: CDR1 SSHAT, CDR2 FNYEAQ (reference sequence). CDR3 size: 13 residues. This chain's CDR3 is CASIGTGEETQYF. The DNA of the CDR3 is TGTGCTAGCATCGGGACAGGGGAAGAGACCCAGTACTTC.